The clone carrying this TCR beta chain appeared a few times. The source of the sample is a study of radiation and T cells in renal cell carcinoma. Turning to the study itself: Nephrectomy followed 15 Gy stereotactic body radiation by 4 weeks.

Here immunoSEQ multiplex PCR was the method, and the copy in TCRdb shows in-frame clones only, minus some. The sample holds roughly 80,000 clones, 80% to 90% seen once. Noted time point: blood 2 weeks post-SBRT. The treatment was: 15 Gy SBRT to primary tumor, nephrectomy 4 weeks later. The material was blood, obtained from a patient whose treatment included radiotherapy and nephrectomy. The receptor was derived from a woman between 50 and 59 years old with renal cell carcinoma.

The chain's CDR3 is CASSVSGSEGETQYF. The DNA of the CDR3 is TGTGCCAGCAGCGTTAGCGGCTCTGAAGGGGAGACCCAGTACTTC. The V gene is TRBV7-2, the J gene TRBJ2-5; TRBD2 might be the D (6 bases). Trimming left V 5 bases short and J 5 bases short, with 18 bases between. Germline V gene lookup returns CDR1 SGHTA and CDR2 FQGNSA. This CDR3 has 15 residues.